This is a list of T cell receptor beta chains from one sample in a study of blood T cell repertoires in COVID-19. Some clones are missing from TCRdb's copy, which holds only in-frame ones; the method was immunoSEQ multiplex PCR. The sample includes almost 55,000 clones, 80% to 90% of them seen just once. Sequencing was carried out using peripheral blood. These receptor sequences come from a human donor in a cohort sampled during active COVID-19. The CDR3 runs from the conserved cysteine through the conserved F or W. A D gene is named only where the DNA matches it firmly. Some rows have no size entry. The others give once, few or many, or a class for an expanded clone.

cdr3_nt	cdr3_aa	clone_size	d_call	v_call	j_call
TGTGCCAGCAGCTTAGGGCGGACAGGGTCCTTTTTAGAGACCCAGTACTTC	CASSLGRTGSFLETQYF	.	TRBD1	TRBV11-2	TRBJ2-5
TGCGCCAGCAGCTTGGATACGACGGGAGCTAACTATGGCTACACCTTC	CASSLDTTGANYGYTF	.	.	TRBV5-1	TRBJ1-2
TGTGCCAGTAGTATAGGGAAGGGGGCAAGCAATGAGCAGTTCTTC	CASSIGKGASNEQFF	.	TRBD1	TRBV19	TRBJ2-1
TGTGCCAGCAGCGGAACAGGGGGGGCCTACGAGCAGTACTTC	CASSGTGGAYEQYF	.	.	TRBV7-9	TRBJ2-7
TGTGCCAGCAGTTTAGCCCCCTCCAGGGGACCTAACTATGGCTACACCTTC	CASSLAPSRGPNYGYTF	.	.	TRBV28	TRBJ1-2
TGTGCCCACGGGAGCTCACCCCTCCACTTT	CAHGSSPLHF	few	.	TRBV6-6	TRBJ1-6
TGTGCCAGCAGCGAGGGACTAGGTCTCACCGAGCAGTACTTC	CASSEGLGLTEQYF	.	TRBD2	TRBV6-5	TRBJ2-7
TGTGCCAGCAGCCAAGGGGGGGACTATGGCTACACCTTC	CASSQGGDYGYTF	.	.	TRBV27	TRBJ1-2
TGTGCCAGCAGCGTACAGGGGGACCAGTACTTC	CASSVQGDQYF	.	TRBD1	TRBV2	TRBJ2-5
TGTGCCAGCAGGCTTCAGGCTTCTAATGAGCAGTTCTTC	CASRLQASNEQFF	.	.	TRBV2	TRBJ2-1
TGTGCCAGCAGCGTCTTAGCGGGGGGCTCTGGGGCCAACGTCCTGACTTTC	CASSVLAGGSGANVLTF	.	TRBD2	TRBV9	TRBJ2-6
TGTGCCAGCAGTTACGTGCTAGAGCTTAACGAGCAGTACTTC	CASSYVLELNEQYF	.	.	TRBV6-6	TRBJ2-7
TGTGCCAGCAGCCAAGGGACTAGCGGCTACGAGCAGTACTTC	CASSQGTSGYEQYF	.	TRBD2	TRBV3-1/TRBV3-2	TRBJ2-7
TGTGCCAGCAGCGTCGACTACTATGGCTACACCTTC	CASSVDYYGYTF	.	.	TRBV7-9	TRBJ1-2
TGTGCCAGCAGCCCGACAGGCCTCAACACCGGGGAGCTGTTTTTT	CASSPTGLNTGELFF	.	.	TRBV3-1/TRBV3-2	TRBJ2-2
TGTGCCAGCAGCTCGACAGTCGGGGGGGAGCAGTACTTC	CASSSTVGGEQYF	.	TRBD2	TRBV7-3	TRBJ2-7
TGTGCCAGTGCGGGACAGGGGGTCTCAAGCTCCTACAATGAGCAGTTCTTC	CASAGQGVSSSYNEQFF	.	TRBD1	TRBV19	TRBJ2-1
TGCGCCAGCAGCACACAGGGTGGTGAGACCCAGTACTTC	CASSTQGGETQYF	.	.	TRBV5-1	TRBJ2-5
TGTGCCAGCAGTGAATTCCCTACCTTAAACATTCAGTACTTC	CASSEFPTLNIQYF	.	.	TRBV2	TRBJ2-4
TGTGCCAGTAGTATAGGCGGGGGCACAGGTGAGCAGTTCTTC	CASSIGGGTGEQFF	.	.	TRBV19	TRBJ2-1
TGTGCCAGCAGTCAGAACACCGGGGAGCTGTTTTTT	CASSQNTGELFF	.	.	TRBV3-1/TRBV3-2	TRBJ2-2
TGTGCCAGCAGTGAGCGGGGGGGAACTGAAGCTTTCTTT	CASSERGGTEAFF	.	.	TRBV6-4	TRBJ1-1
TGCAGCGTCGCCGGGACAGGGGATCAGCCCCAGCATTTT	CSVAGTGDQPQHF	.	TRBD1	TRBV29-1	TRBJ1-5
TGCGCCAGCAGCCAAGGGACATACCTGGGGGGCGAGCAGTACTTC	CASSQGTYLGGEQYF	.	.	TRBV4-1	TRBJ2-7
TGTGCCAGCAGCTTAGCGTTAACCTACGAGCAGTACTTC	CASSLALTYEQYF	few	.	TRBV7-9	TRBJ2-7
TGTGCCATGAGGAGCCCAAATTCACCCCTCCACTTT	CAMRSPNSPLHF	.	.	TRBV10-3	TRBJ1-6
TGCGCCAGCAGCTTGGAGGGGAGGGGAACCGGGGAGCTGTTTTTT	CASSLEGRGTGELFF	.	TRBD2	TRBV5-1	TRBJ2-2
TGTGCCAGCAGCCCAGCTGGACATTTCCAAGAGACCCAGTACTTC	CASSPAGHFQETQYF	.	.	TRBV9	TRBJ2-5
TGTGCCAGTTCGGACAGGAGCACAGATACGCAGTATTTT	CASSDRSTDTQYF	.	TRBD1	TRBV19	TRBJ2-3
TGTGCCAGCAACGCCGGGACAGGGGGCTCCTACGAGCAGTACTTC	CASNAGTGGSYEQYF	.	TRBD1	TRBV6-6	TRBJ2-7
TGTGCCAGCAGCTTAGAGTATAGCGGGGAGCTGTTTTTT	CASSLEYSGELFF	once	.	TRBV7-2	TRBJ2-2
TGCAGCGTCCAATGGGTGACAGGACCTTTTTGGGGTGGCTACACCTTC	CSVQWVTGPFWGGYTF	.	.	TRBV29-1	TRBJ1-2
TGTGCCAGCTCAGTAACGCGGACCTACGGGGACGAGCAGTACTTC	CASSVTRTYGDEQYF	.	.	TRBV18	TRBJ2-7
TGTGCCAGCAGCCTAGGACTAGCGGGAGGGTTCGATGAGCAGTTCTTC	CASSLGLAGGFDEQFF	.	TRBD2	TRBV27	TRBJ2-1
TGTGCCAGCAGCGTAGAGCGGGGGACCCAGTACTTC	CASSVERGTQYF	.	TRBD2	TRBV9	TRBJ2-5